A selection of T cell receptor beta chains follows, all from one sample in a study of blood T cell repertoires in COVID-19. Generated by immunoSEQ multiplex PCR, the TCRdb table keeps only in-frame clones and is missing some. The repertoire holds approximately 170,000 clones, with about 86% as singletons. The sequencing input was peripheral blood. The source is a woman in her 70s who had recovered from COVID-19. Both conserved end residues are part of each CDR3. A D gene is named only where the DNA matches it firmly. Clone size is shown for a subset of rows, as once, few, many or a class of expanded clone.

j_gene | v_gene | abundance | d_gene | CDR3nt | CDR3aa
TRBJ1-5 | TRBV4-3 | few | TRBD1 | TGCGCCAGCAGCCAAGCCCGGGACAGTTATCAGCCCCAGCATTTT | CASSQARDSYQPQHF
TRBJ1-1 | TRBV6-5 | - | TRBD1 | TGTGCCAGCAGTTGGACTTCGACAGGGGCCACTGAAGCTTTCTTT | CASSWTSTGATEAFF
TRBJ2-1 | TRBV7-3 | - | TRBD2 | TGTGCCAGCAGCCGCCTAGCGGGGGGCTACAATGAGCAGTTCTTC | CASSRLAGGYNEQFF
TRBJ1-1 | TRBV18 | - | - | TGTGCCAGCTCACCACCGGCAGGGGCGAACACTGAAGCTTTCTTT | CASSPPAGANTEAFF
TRBJ2-1 | TRBV2 | - | - | TGTGCCAGCAGTCCGCTAGCACCCGCCTACAATGAGCAGTTCTTC | CASSPLAPAYNEQFF
TRBJ2-6 | TRBV19 | once | TRBD2 | TGTGCCAGTAGTATAGCTGGGGGGGGCTCTGGGGCCAACGTCCTGACTTTC | CASSIAGGGSGANVLTF
TRBJ2-7 | TRBV10-3 | - | TRBD2 | TGTGCCATCAGTGAGCGGGGGGAGTCCTACGAGCAGTACTTC | CAISERGESYEQYF
TRBJ2-7 | TRBV6-2/TRBV6-3 | - | TRBD2 | TGTGCCAGCAGTCCCGACGTAGCGGGGACCTACGAGCAGTACTTC | CASSPDVAGTYEQYF
TRBJ2-1 | TRBV2 | - | - | TGTGCCTCCCGCTTGAGCTCCTACAATGAGCAGTTCTTC | CASRLSSYNEQFF
TRBJ2-1 | TRBV29-1 | - | TRBD1 | TGCAGCGTTGGTCCAGGGGGCTCCACTCCTGGGGAGCAGTTCTTC | CSVGPGGSTPGEQFF
TRBJ1-3 | TRBV5-1 | - | - | TGCGCCAGCAGCCCACAACCGGGAGTTGGAAACACCATATATTTT | CASSPQPGVGNTIYF
TRBJ1-1 | TRBV28 | - | - | TGTGCCAGCAGCCCCGACAGCCCTTTTTTCACTGAAGCTTTCTTT | CASSPDSPFFTEAFF
TRBJ1-2 | TRBV5-1 | - | TRBD1 | TGCGCCAGCAGCTTGGGCAGGGGGGATGATGGCTACACCTTC | CASSLGRGDDGYTF
TRBJ2-3 | TRBV10-3 | - | TRBD1 | TGTGCCACCTACCCTGGGACAGTCTCTAACACAGATACGCAGTATTTT | CATYPGTVSNTDTQYF
TRBJ2-5 | TRBV18 | few | TRBD2 | TGTGCCAGCTCACGACTAGCGGGGGCGAGTTGGGAGACCCAGTACTTC | CASSRLAGASWETQYF
TRBJ1-4 | TRBV19 | - | - | TGTGCCAGTAGTGGTATGAGAGGGGAAAAACTGTTTTTT | CASSGMRGEKLFF
TRBJ2-7 | TRBV12-2 | - | - | TGTGCAAGTCGCTTAGGCAGAGGACAGTCCTACGAGCAGTACTTC | CASRLGRGQSYEQYF
TRBJ2-1 | TRBV5-1 | few | - | TGCGCCAGCAGCTTGGGGAGCCAGAACAATGAGCAGTTCTTC | CASSLGSQNNEQFF
TRBJ2-6 | TRBV9 | once | - | TGTGCCAGCAGCGTAGCTGGGGCGGGGAGCTCTGGGGCCAACGTCCTGACTTTC | CASSVAGAGSSGANVLTF
TRBJ1-5 | TRBV2 | few | - | TGTGCCAGCGCGGAGGGCACCTATCAGGCCCAGCATTTT | CASAEGTYQAQHF
TRBJ2-1 | TRBV18 | - | TRBD1 | TGTGCCAGCTCAAAAGGACAGGGTTGGGATGAGCAGTTCTTC | CASSKGQGWDEQFF
TRBJ2-3 | TRBV29-1 | - | TRBD2 | TGCAGCGTCGAACCACTAGCGGGAGTGGGTTTGGGCACAGATACGCAGTATTTT | CSVEPLAGVGLGTDTQYF